One sample yielded the 29 T cell receptor beta chains listed below, sequenced in a study of blood T cell repertoires in COVID-19 (TCRdb year 2020). The library was prepared using the immunoSEQ multiplex PCR assay. TCRdb took this table from immuneACCESS and kept in-frame rearrangements with V and J called. Such tables lack part of the clones; where checked against another copy, unresolved V genes explain under half of the gap, and the rest is unexplained. This sample gives 110,000 to 150,000 clones in total; approximately 90% of them show up just once. Together, the top ten hold approximately 11% of the sample. The source material was peripheral blood. Receptors were obtained from a woman older than 75 with acute or convalescent COVID-19.

The chain joins TRBV10-3 to TRBJ2-2; 12 bases are shared with TRBD2. CDR1 and CDR2 from the germline V gene are ENHRY and SYGVKD. V trimming: 11 bases; J trimming: 6 bases; junction bases outside the gene matches: 7. The CDR3 length is 14 residues. The CDR3 DNA sequence: TGTGCCGTCTCTAGCGGGGGGGACCCCGGGGAGCTGTTTTTT. Encoded protein: CAVSSGGDPGELFF.

The chain recombines TRBV12-5 with TRBJ1-1; no clear D gene. Germline V lookup: CDR1 LGHNT, CDR2 FRNRAP. The CDR3 is 13 residues long. The germline V and J ends were trimmed by 1 base and 2 bases, with 5 bases remaining between them. This CDR3 reads CASGLEPNTEAFF. The CDR3 DNA is TGTGCTAGTGGTTTGGAGCCTAACACTGAAGCTTTCTTT.

The V call is TRBV5-1, the J call TRBJ1-6; possible D gene TRBD1, 6 bases. Trimming cost V 1 base and J 8 bases, with 7 bases left between them. The CDR3 runs 13 residues. Germline assignment: CDR1 SGHRS and CDR2 YFSETQ. CDR3 region: CASSLKGDSPLHF. Written as DNA, the CDR3 is TGCGCCAGCAGCTTGAAGGGGGATTCACCCCTCCACTTT.

This clone showed up just once. The chain is built from TRBV2 and TRBJ1-2; tentative D call: TRBD1 (5 bases). The germline V and J ends were trimmed by 1 base and 1 base, with 13 bases remaining between them. Germline V gene lookup returns CDR1 SNHLY and CDR2 FYNNEI. The CDR3 loop spans 16 amino acids. The CDR3: CASSEGGVGDNYGYTF. In DNA, the CDR3 is TGTGCCAGCAGTGAAGGGGGGGTCGGCGATAACTATGGCTACACCTTC. Supplemented by reference TRBV2 and TRBJ1-2, the full variable domain reads EPEVTQTPSHQVTQMGQEVILRCVPISNHLYFYWYRQILGQKVEFLVSFYNNEISEKSEIFDDQFSVERPDGSNFTLKIRSTKLEDSAMYFCASSEGGVGDNYGYTFGSGTRLTVV.

This chain uses TRBV5-1 with TRBJ2-1; 8 positions match TRBD2. Germline V gene lookup returns CDR1 SGHRS and CDR2 YFSETQ. With V trimmed by 7 bases and J by 7 bases, 10 bases remained unmatched. This CDR3 is 14 amino acids long. The DNA of the CDR3 is TGCGCCAGCCGGACTAGCACAACAAGGAATGAGCAGTTCTTC. Translating gives CASRTSTTRNEQFF. The full variable domain, in which reference TRBV5-1 and TRBJ2-1 provide the parts outside the CDR3, is KAGVTQTPRYLIKTRGQQVTLSCSPISGHRSVSWYQQTPGQGLQFLFEYFSETQRNKGNFPGRFSGRQFSNSRSEMNVSTLELGDSALYLCASRTSTTRNEQFFGPGTRLTVL.

The chain uses TRBV6-5 and TRBJ1-6; no definite D call. V was trimmed by 6 bases and J by 4 bases, leaving 7 bases between them. CDR1 is MNHEY and CDR2 is SVGAGI in the germline V gene. The CDR3 spans 13 residues. The CDR3 loop reads CASRTDYNSPLHF. DNA of the CDR3: TGTGCCAGCAGAACAGATTATAATTCACCCCTCCACTTT.

The V and J genes are TRBV28 and TRBJ1-1; TRBD1 aligns across 7 bases. The CDR3 is 16 residues long. Trimming at V came to 7 bases and at J to 1 base, leaving 12 bases not matched to a gene. The V gene's germline CDR1 is MDHEN and CDR2 SYDVKM. CDR3 residues: CASIVHRGRGNTEAFF. DNA of the CDR3: TGTGCCAGCATCGTCCACAGGGGAAGAGGGAACACTGAAGCTTTCTTT. The whole variable domain, remainder taken from reference TRBV28 and TRBJ1-1, is DVKVTQSSRYLVKRTGEKVFLECVQDMDHENMFWYRQDPGLGLRLIYFSYDVKMKEKGDIPEGYSVSREKKERFSLILESASTNQTSMYLCASIVHRGRGNTEAFFGQGTRLTVV.

The chain recombines TRBV5-4 with TRBJ1-3; 7 bases map to TRBD1. With V trimmed by 0 bases and J by 2 bases, 2 bases remained unmatched. The CDR3 is made up of 15 amino acids. Germline V gene sequence: CDR1 SGHNT, CDR2 YYREEE (reference sequence). CDR3 sequence (DNA): TGTGCCAGCAGCTTGGGGGGACAGACTGGAAACACCATATATTTT. This translates into CASSLGGQTGNTIYF.

The rearrangement joins TRBV16 to TRBJ1-5; D might be TRBD1 (6 bases). Germline assignment: CDR1 KGHSY and CDR2 FQNENV. The length of the CDR3 is 14 residues. V lost 4 bases and J 4 bases, leaving 11 bases between the germline ends. The CDR3 region has the DNA TGTGCCAGCAGCCCACAGGGATCGAATCAGCCCCAGCATTTT. Translation: CASSPQGSNQPQHF. The whole variable domain, remainder taken from reference TRBV16 and TRBJ1-5, is GEEVAQTPKHLVRGEGQKAKLYCAPIKGHSYVFWYQQVLKNEFKFLISFQNENVFDETGMPKERFSAKCLPNSPCSLEIQATKLEDSAVYFCASSPQGSNQPQHFGDGTRLSIL.

This clone is a singleton in its sample. The chain employs TRBV2 and TRBJ2-7, with D perhaps TRBD2 (6 bases). In germline, CDR1 is SNHLY, CDR2 FYNNEI. There are 14 residues in the CDR3. Trimming took 3 bases from V and 4 from J, leaving 13 bases between them. CDR3 residues: CASSDWRGLYEQYF. In nucleotides, the CDR3 is TGTGCCAGCAGTGATTGGCGGGGCCTGTACGAGCAGTACTTC.

The chain couples TRBV2 to TRBJ2-6; 9 bases align to TRBD1. Trimming cost V 4 bases and J 2 bases; bases outside gene matches: 6. The CDR3 sequence is 17 residues long. CDR1 and CDR2 (germline): SNHLY, FYNNEI. CDR3 sequence (DNA): TGTGCCAGCAGTGGACAGGGGGGCGCGACTGGGGCCAACGTCCTGACTTTC. Protein product: CASSGQGGATGANVLTF.

The chain is built from TRBV2 and TRBJ2-3; 9 positions match TRBD2. The CDR3 sequence is 15 residues long. V shed 6 bases and J 3 bases; nucleotides not matched to a gene: 7. The V gene's germline CDR1 is SNHLY and CDR2 FYNNEI. The CDR3 bases are TGTGCCAGCAGCGCTCTGCGGGGGGGGACAGATACGCAGTATTTT. This codes for CASSALRGGTDTQYF.

The chain combines TRBV7-2 with TRBJ2-5; 12 bases map to TRBD2. This CDR3 has 15 amino acids. The germline CDR1 and CDR2 sequences are SGHTA and FQGNSA. The ends lost 5 bases at V and 6 bases at J; junction bases unmatched: 7. DNA for the CDR3: TGTGCCAGCAGCCCACCTAGCGGGGGGGCTAAGACCCAGTACTTC. Residues: CASSPPSGGAKTQYF. Full variable domain (rest looked up from reference TRBV7-2 and TRBJ2-5): GAGVSQSPSNKVTEKGKDVELRCDPISGHTALYWYRQSLGQGLEFLIYFQGNSAPDKSGLPSDRFSAERTGGSVSTLTIQRTQQEDSAVYLCASSPPSGGAKTQYFGPGTRLLVL.

V usage is TRBV6-1 and J usage is TRBJ2-5; TRBD2 aligns across 7 bases. The CDR3 contains 15 residues. With V trimmed by 3 bases and J by 2 bases, 6 bases remained unmatched. Germline V gives CDR1 MNHNS, CDR2 SASEGT. The DNA of the CDR3 is TGTGCCAGCAGTGAGCTTAGCGGGTGGCAAGAGACCCAGTACTTC. As protein: CASSELSGWQETQYF.

The gene calls are TRBV6-5 and TRBJ2-7, with a tentative D call TRBD1 (5 bases). The CDR3 is made up of 12 amino acids. Trimming shortened V by 6 bases and J by 3 bases, and 9 bases separated the two germline ends. Germline CDR1 and CDR2: MNHEY and SVGAGI. The CDR3: CASRTDSYEQYF. For the CDR3, the DNA is TGTGCCAGCAGAACTGACAGCTACGAGCAGTACTTC.

The genes are TRBV19 and TRBJ1-2, with 7 bases aligning to TRBD1. This CDR3 spans 14 amino acids. With V trimmed by 5 bases and J by 3 bases, 6 bases remained unmatched. Germline V lookup: CDR1 LNHDA, CDR2 SQIVND (reference sequence). The CDR3 protein is CASSPTGPDYGYTF. The CDR3 coding sequence is TGTGCCAGTAGTCCGACAGGGCCGGACTATGGCTACACCTTC.

This clone came up once. The CDR3 sequence is CASTPLGASTDTQYF. In DNA form, the CDR3 reads TGTGCCAGCACCCCCCTAGGAGCCAGCACAGATACGCAGTATTTT. V and J are TRBV7-2 and TRBJ2-3, with unresolved D. Germline-derived CDR1 and CDR2 are SGHTA and FQGNSA. The CDR3 runs to 15 residues. The ends were cut back, 7 bases at V and 0 bases at J, with 14 bases in the middle. Together with reference TRBV7-2 and TRBJ2-3, the CDR3 gives the full variable domain: GAGVSQSPSNKVTEKGKDVELRCDPISGHTALYWYRQSLGQGLEFLIYFQGNSAPDKSGLPSDRFSAERTGGSVSTLTIQRTQQEDSAVYLCASTPLGASTDTQYFGPGTRLTVL.

This sequence joins TRBV20-1 and TRBJ1-1; D call uncertain. This CDR3 spans 12 amino acids. V gave up 3 bases and J gave up 3 bases, with 8 bases separating them. Germline V lookup: CDR1 DFQATT, CDR2 SNEGSKA (reference sequence). The CDR3 reads CSASSQYTEAFF. The CDR3 coding sequence is TGCAGTGCTAGTTCGCAGTACACTGAAGCTTTCTTT.

J is TRBJ1-1 and V is TRBV30, with 7 bases lining up with TRBD1. Germline assignment: CDR1 GTSNPN and CDR2 SVGIG (reference sequence). Losses at the gene ends were 1 base for V and 3 bases for J; bases not matched to a gene: 5. The CDR3 length is 14 residues. The CDR3 nucleotides are TGTGCCTGGAGTGCAACAGGGGTAGACACTGAAGCTTTCTTT. Its translation is CAWSATGVDTEAFF. Supplemented by reference TRBV30 and TRBJ1-1, the full variable domain reads SQTIHQWPATLVQPVGSPLSLECTVEGTSNPNLYWYRQAAGRGLQLLFYSVGIGQISSEVPQNLSASRPQDRQFILSSKKLLLSDSGFYLCAWSATGVDTEAFFGQGTRLTVV.

The gene calls are TRBV12-3 or TRBV12-4 and TRBJ1-1; TRBD1 is a possible D gene (6 bases). Trimming pared 6 bases from V and 3 bases from J, leaving 11 bases between. The CDR3 covers 13 residues. CDR3 sequence: CASRPGVHTEAFF. CDR3 bases: TGTGCCAGCAGGCCAGGGGTTCACACTGAAGCTTTCTTT.

The sample holds a few counts of this clone. The genes are TRBV5-4 and TRBJ2-7; possible D gene TRBD1, 6 bases. V was cut by 5 bases and J by 4 bases, with 19 bases left in between. Germline V lookup: CDR1 SGHNT, CDR2 YYREEE (reference sequence). The CDR3 is 15 amino acids. The CDR3: CASSSSRDNLYEQYF. The CDR3 DNA is TGTGCCAGCAGTTCCTCCCGGGACAACTTGTACGAGCAGTACTTC.

The V gene is TRBV29-1, the J gene TRBJ1-1; 7 positions match TRBD1. The V and J ends lost 2 bases and 7 bases, in that order; junction bases with no gene match: 4. Germline CDR1 is SQVTM and CDR2 is ANQGSEA. This CDR3 has 12 residues. CDR3 nucleotide sequence: TGCAGCGTTGAAATGGACAGGAGTGAAGCTTTCTTT. Amino acids: CSVEMDRSEAFF.

The chain joins TRBV7-8 to TRBJ2-1, with a tentative D call TRBD1 (6 bases). Germline-derived CDR1 and CDR2 are SGHVS and FQNEAQ. Trimming took off 1 base at V and 5 bases at J, with 9 bases between the two ends. The CDR3 has 14 amino acids. The CDR3 spells CASSLDRADNEQFF. In nucleotides, the CDR3 is TGTGCCAGCAGCTTAGACAGGGCCGACAATGAGCAGTTCTTC.

The V gene is TRBV4-2, the J gene TRBJ1-6, with 9 bases lining up with TRBD1. CDR1 is LGHNA, CDR2 YNFKEQ, per germline. Losses at the gene ends were 1 base for V and 8 bases for J; bases not matched to a gene: 3. The CDR3 is 15 residues long. CDR3 in amino acids: CASSQVTGGDSPLHF. The DNA of the CDR3 is TGTGCCAGCAGCCAAGTGACAGGGGGAGATTCACCCCTCCACTTT.

This clone was observed a handful of times. The chain combines TRBV7-2 with TRBJ2-7; 12 bases agree with TRBD2. Trimming cost V 1 base and J 2 bases; bases outside gene matches: 3. The CDR3 contains 16 residues. The V gene's germline CDR1 is SGHTA and CDR2 FQGNSA. The CDR3 is CASSLGTSGVTYEQYF. CDR3 coding DNA: TGTGCCAGCAGCTTAGGGACTAGCGGGGTTACCTACGAGCAGTACTTC.

The chain couples TRBV10-3 to TRBJ1-3; 7 bases are shared with TRBD1. Trimming at V came to 3 bases and at J to 4 bases, leaving 9 bases not matched to a gene. There are 16 residues in the CDR3. Germline V CDR1 and CDR2: ENHRY, SYGVKD. In nucleotides, the CDR3 is TGTGCCATCAGTGAAGGAGGGGGCGCTTTCGGAAACACCATATATTTT. As protein: CAISEGGGAFGNTIYF.

The V call is TRBV11-2, the J call TRBJ2-1; the match to TRBD2 covers 9 bases. CDR3 size: 15 residues. Germline CDR1 reads SGHAT; CDR2 reads FQNNGV. The V segment lost 5 bases and the J segment 4 bases; nucleotides outside the gene matches: 6. DNA of the CDR3: TGTGCCAGCAGCCAAGAGAGCGGGGGGTACAATGAGCAGTTCTTC. Translation: CASSQESGGYNEQFF.

DNA of the CDR3: TGCGCCAGCAGCTCCGGACTAGCGACAGATACGCAGTATTTT. Its protein is CASSSGLATDTQYF. V is TRBV5-1 and J is TRBJ2-3, with 9 bases matching TRBD2. Looked up from germline, CDR1 is SGHRS and CDR2 is YFSETQ. The CDR3 consists of 14 residues. Trimming at V came to 3 bases and at J to 3 bases, leaving 2 bases not matched to a gene.

This chain links TRBV11-2 with TRBJ2-1, with D perhaps matching TRBD2 (6 bases). V lost 5 bases to trimming and J lost 7 bases, with 18 bases between them. CDR1 and CDR2 (germline): SGHAT, FQNNGV. The CDR3 extends over 15 amino acids. CDR3 in amino acids: CASSTSRWRVNEQFF. CDR3 nucleotide sequence: TGTGCCAGCAGCACGTCCCGTTGGAGGGTAAATGAGCAGTTCTTC.